These T cell receptor beta chains were read from a single sample in a study of blood T cells in healthy people across ages. Using its own MiXCR run on the 5' RACE reads, TCRdb lists one record per CDR3 protein. The repertoire holds under 2 million distinct CDR3 sequences, around 35% seen once, with 11% in the top ten. Sequenced material: blood. The receptors shown here come from a woman in her twenties or thirties in good health. CDR3s include the opening cysteine and the closing phenylalanine or tryptophan. The D gene is left open where the match is weak. Clone size, where shown, is once, few, many, or a class for clones that have expanded.

V	D	size	length	J	CDR3	DNA
TRBV7-3	TRBD2	NA	18	TRBJ2-7	CASSPTGLSGMPSYEQYF	TGTGCCAGCAGCCCTACGGGACTAAGCGGGATGCCCTCCTACGAGCAGTACTTC
TRBV12-3/TRBV12-4	NA	NA	12	TRBJ2-7	CAIPQGGDEQYF	TGTGCCATCCCGCAGGGGGGTGACGAGCAGTACTTC
TRBV3-1	TRBD2	NA	17	TRBJ2-5	CASSRTSGLDTKETQYF	TGTGCCAGCAGCCGGACTAGCGGGCTAGATACCAAAGAGACCCAGTACTTC
TRBV7-6	NA	NA	17	TRBJ2-3	CASSLVGPAGPTDTQYF	TGTGCCAGCAGCTTAGTTGGACCAGCAGGCCCCACAGATACGCAGTATTTT
TRBV7-3	NA	few	15	TRBJ2-3	CASSFYVGGTDTQYF	TGTGCCAGCAGCTTTTATGTGGGGGGCACAGATACGCAGTATTTT
TRBV29-1	NA	few	15	TRBJ2-1	CSVAGHLGSYNEQFF	TGCAGCGTTGCGGGACACCTAGGCTCCTACAATGAGCAGTTCTTC
TRBV9	NA	once	16	TRBJ1-6	CASSVQESSYNSPLHF	TGTGCCAGCAGCGTCCAAGAGAGCTCCTATAATTCACCCCTCCACTTT
TRBV5-6	NA	few	14	TRBJ2-7	CASSLAEGSNEQYF	TGTGCCAGCAGCTTGGCCGAAGGTAGCAACGAGCAGTACTTC
TRBV7-2	NA	NA	15	TRBJ1-1	CASSPGGMGWTEAFF	TGTGCCAGCAGCCCCGGTGGTATGGGATGGACTGAAGCTTTCTTT
TRBV7-2	NA	many	15	TRBJ2-1	CASSRIASSYNEQFF	TGTGCCAGCAGTCGTATAGCGAGCTCCTACAATGAGCAGTTCTTC
TRBV5-8	NA	NA	17	TRBJ2-3	CASSWGGQYQDTDTQYF	TGTGCCAGCAGCTGGGGTGGTCAGTACCAAGACACAGATACGCAGTATTTT
TRBV9	TRBD2	many	15	TRBJ2-3	CASSATSGRTDTQYF	TGTGCCAGCAGCGCCACTAGCGGGAGGACAGATACGCAGTATTTT
TRBV3-1	TRBD2	NA	18	TRBJ2-4	CASSPRGTSGIAKNIQYF	TGTGCCAGCAGCCCCCGGGGGACTAGCGGGATAGCCAAAAACATTCAGTACTTC
TRBV20-1	TRBD2	few	13	TRBJ2-1	CSAGLVRDNEQFF	TGCAGTGCTGGACTAGTTCGCGACAATGAGCAGTTCTTC
TRBV6-6	NA	NA	13	TRBJ2-3	CASTKRQMDTQYF	TGTGCCAGCACCAAACGGCAAATGGATACGCAGTATTTT
TRBV27	NA	few	14	TRBJ2-7	CASSPRAPGDEQYF	TGTGCCAGCAGCCCTCGGGCCCCTGGCGACGAGCAGTACTTC
TRBV20-1	TRBD1	NA	18	TRBJ2-3	CSARVFGGLGQSTDTQYF	TGCAGTGCTAGAGTCTTTGGTGGTCTGGGACAGAGCACAGATACGCAGTATTTT
TRBV18	TRBD1	NA	15	TRBJ2-7	CASSPPDRDSCEQYF	TGTGCCAGCTCACCCCCGGACAGGGACTCCTGCGAGCAGTACTTC
TRBV27	NA	few	13	TRBJ2-7	CASSSGNHYEQYF	TGTGCCAGCAGTAGTGGGAACCACTACGAGCAGTACTTC
TRBV29-1	NA	NA	12	TRBJ1-1	CSGKQVNTEAFF	TGCAGCGGGAAACAGGTGAACACTGAAGCTTTCTTT
TRBV20-1	NA	NA	13	TRBJ2-3	CSARFASADTQYF	TGCAGTGCTAGATTTGCTAGCGCAGATACGCAGTATTTT
TRBV20-1	NA	few	13	TRBJ2-7	CSARPDGTYEQYF	TGCAGTGCTAGGCCCGACGGAACCTACGAGCAGTACTTC
TRBV3-1	NA	NA	13	TRBJ2-7	CASSQGAVGEQYF	TGTGCCAGCAGCCAAGGGGCTGTTGGTGAGCAGTACTTC
TRBV7-6	NA	many	12	TRBJ2-7	CASSLEVDEQYF	TGTGCCAGCAGCTTAGAGGTAGATGAGCAGTACTTC
TRBV7-8	NA	few	14	TRBJ1-1	CASSLRTMNTEAFF	TGTGCCAGCAGCTTACGGACCATGAACACTGAAGCTTTCTTT
TRBV25-1	NA	NA	16	TRBJ1-2	CASSEYIGGLDYDYTF	TGTGCCAGCAGTGAATATATAGGCGGACTTGATTATGACTACACCTTC
TRBV20-1	TRBD1	once	14	TRBJ2-2	CSALVDRDTGELFF	TGCAGTGCATTGGTGGACAGGGACACCGGGGAGCTGTTTTTT
TRBV18	NA	many	13	TRBJ2-5	CASSPGNQETQYF	TGTGCCAGCAGCCCCGGGAATCAAGAGACCCAGTACTTC
TRBV20-1	NA	few	17	TRBJ2-5	CSAEWLDYGYTFETQYF	NA
TRBV7-9	NA	few	12	TRBJ2-1	CASSLAIDEQFF	TGTGCCAGCAGCTTAGCTATAGATGAGCAGTTCTTC
TRBV13	TRBD2	NA	16	TRBJ2-5	CASSFPSGGAVETQYF	TGTGCCAGCAGCTTCCCGAGCGGGGGGGCGGTTGAGACCCAGTACTTC
TRBV27	NA	once	15	TRBJ2-5	CASSLRGVYQETQYF	TGTGCCAGCAGTTTGCGGGGAGTGTACCAAGAGACCCAGTACTTC
TRBV6-1	NA	NA	14	TRBJ1-2	CVSSSRRAGGGYTF	TGTGTCAGCAGTAGTAGAAGGGCTGGAGGCGGCTACACCTTC
TRBV12-3/TRBV12-4	NA	NA	12	TRBJ2-2	CASTWNTGELFF	TGTGCCAGCACATGGAACACCGGGGAGCTGTTTTTT
TRBV2	NA	NA	14	TRBJ1-5	CASSAVSFNQPQHF	TGTGCCAGCAGTGCGGTCAGTTTCAATCAGCCCCAGCATTTT
TRBV6-2/TRBV6-3	NA	NA	16	TRBJ2-3	CASSYLGRGGTDTQYF	TGTGCCAGCAGTTACTTAGGCAGGGGAGGCACAGATACGCAGTATTTT
TRBV27	TRBD2	few	13	TRBJ2-3	CANSLGGAHTQYF	TGTGCCAACAGTTTGGGAGGGGCCCATACGCAGTATTTT
TRBV5-1	NA	NA	14	TRBJ2-7	CAGSTGTPPYEQYF	TGCGCCGGCAGCACCGGGACTCCCCCCTACGAGCAGTACTTC
TRBV29-1	NA	few	14	TRBJ2-5	CSVDCRNSQETQYF	TGCAGCGTTGATTGTCGGAATTCACAAGAGACCCAGTACTTC
TRBV20-1	TRBD1	few	15	TRBJ2-7	CSANWDRGLLGEQYF	TGCAGTGCTAACTGGGACAGGGGTTTATTGGGCGAGCAGTACTTC
TRBV20-1	NA	NA	17	TRBJ1-2	CSARDRQPIIANYGYTF	TGCAGTGCTAGAGATAGACAGCCCATCATTGCTAACTATGGCTACACCTTC
TRBV7-8	TRBD2	NA	15	TRBJ2-5	CASSLVGRAPETLYF	TGTGCCAGCAGCTTAGTTGGGAGGGCCCCGGAGACCCTGTACTTC
TRBV2	NA	NA	15	TRBJ1-4	CASRDTTGKNEKLFF	TGTGCCAGCAGAGATACGACAGGAAAAAATGAAAAACTGTTTTTT
TRBV9	NA	NA	15	TRBJ2-1	CASSPGLGPGNEQFF	TGTGCCAGCAGCCCGGGCCTGGGGCCTGGGAATGAGCAGTTCTTC
TRBV21-1	NA	NA	13	TRBJ2-3	CASITDWGDTQYF	TGTGCCAGCATTACAGACTGGGGAGATACGCAGTATTTT
TRBV7-2	NA	NA	14	TRBJ1-5	CASSTRNGYQPQHF	TGTGCCAGCAGCACCCGGAACGGATATCAGCCCCAGCATTTT
TRBV4-1	NA	NA	18	TRBJ2-3	CASSQVSGTEGSGDTQYF	TGCGCCAGCAGCCAAGTTTCCGGGACGGAGGGCTCTGGAGATACGCAGTATTTT
TRBV20-1	TRBD2	NA	15	TRBJ2-5	CSARVGLAADNEQYF	TGCAGTGCTAGAGTCGGACTAGCGGCGGATAATGAGCAGTACTTC
TRBV3-1	TRBD1	NA	16	TRBJ2-5	CASSRQTTGGRETQYF	TGTGCCAGCAGCCGCCAGACTACAGGGGGCCGTGAGACCCAGTACTTC
TRBV27	TRBD1	few	16	TRBJ1-6	CASSSTDRGRSSPLHF	TGTGCCAGCAGTTCTACCGACAGGGGGCGAAGCTCACCCCTCCACTTT
TRBV9	NA	few	15	TRBJ2-1	CASSVSGLGNNEQFF	TGTGCCAGCAGCGTGTCTGGTTTAGGGAACAATGAGCAGTTCTTC
TRBV15	NA	NA	15	TRBJ2-5	CATSPPGAGVPQQYF	TGTGCCACCAGCCCCCCAGGGGCGGGAGTACCCCAGCAGTACTTC
TRBV6-6	TRBD1	few	13	TRBJ1-2	CASEGATNYGYTF	TGTGCCAGCGAGGGGGCTACAAACTATGGCTACACCTTC
TRBV5-1	NA	NA	16	TRBJ1-5	CASSLGVDPSNQPQHF	TGCGCCAGCAGCTTGGGGGTCGACCCTAGCAATCAGCCCCAGCATTTT
TRBV20-1	TRBD1	NA	15	TRBJ2-5	CSARDPGGSSETQYF	TGCAGTGCTAGAGACCCAGGGGGCAGCTCAGAGACCCAGTACTTC